This TCR beta chain is drawn from a study of blood T cells in healthy people across ages. In this sample, this clonotype turned up a few times. Antigen: not known. It was with a sample-barcoded 5' primer and a J-beta primer mix that a second PCR of roughly 7 to 11 cycles was run. Via MiXCR, TCRdb re-called the 5' RACE reads, giving one row per CDR3 protein. The sample comprises about 640,000 distinct CDR3 sequences, 58% of which are singletons, and roughly 34% rests with the top ten. It was approximately 10 milliliters of peripheral blood that were drawn from each donor. Isolation of PBMCs gave at least 6 million cells per sample. The study, taken as a whole, reports: CMV infection status of these donors was not known.

What was sequenced was blood. The clonotype originates from a man aged 60-69 years in good health.

CDR3 amino acids: CSATLAGGSDTQYF. The CDR3 region has the DNA TGCAGTGCCACACTAGCGGGGGGGAGCGATACGCAGTATTTT. The chain uses TRBV20-1 and TRBJ2-3; the match to TRBD2 covers 13 bases. Germline V gives CDR1 DFQATT, CDR2 SNEGSKA (reference sequence). With V trimmed by 6 bases and J by 6 bases, 6 bases remained unmatched. The CDR3 has 14 residues.